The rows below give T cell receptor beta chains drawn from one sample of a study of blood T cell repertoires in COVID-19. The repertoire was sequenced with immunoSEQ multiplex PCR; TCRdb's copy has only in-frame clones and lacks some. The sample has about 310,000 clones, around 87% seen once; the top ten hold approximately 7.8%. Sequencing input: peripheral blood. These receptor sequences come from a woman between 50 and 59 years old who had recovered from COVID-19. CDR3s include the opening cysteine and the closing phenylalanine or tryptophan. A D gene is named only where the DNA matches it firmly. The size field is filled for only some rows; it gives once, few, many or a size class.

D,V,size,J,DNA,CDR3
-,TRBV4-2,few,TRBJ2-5,TGTGCCAGCAGCCTCGGAGAGGTGGGGGGCCAAGAGACCCAGTACTTC,CASSLGEVGGQETQYF
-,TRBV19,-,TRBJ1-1,TGTGCCAGTAGTACCGGGGGGGGGAGCAACACTGAAGCTTTCTTT,CASSTGGGSNTEAFF
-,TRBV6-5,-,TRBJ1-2,TGTGCCAGCAGCCAGGGCCAAGACTATGGCTACACCTTC,CASSQGQDYGYTF
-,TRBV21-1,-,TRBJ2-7,TGTGCCAGCAGCATCGGACGGACCGGACAGGGGGCGGGCGAGCAGTACTTC,CASSIGRTGQGAGEQYF
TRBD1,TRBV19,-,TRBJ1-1,TGTGCCAGTAGTGAATCTACAGGGGGACGGAGGAACACTGAAGCTTTCTTT,CASSESTGGRRNTEAFF
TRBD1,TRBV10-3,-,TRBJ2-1,TGTGCCATCAGTGGACCTGGACAGGGCACCTACAATGAGCAGTTCTTC,CAISGPGQGTYNEQFF
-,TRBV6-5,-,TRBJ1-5,TGTGCCAGCAGTCGGGTTGGCCAGCCCCAGCATTTT,CASSRVGQPQHF
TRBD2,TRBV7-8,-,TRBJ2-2,TGTGCCAGCAGCCACCGGACTAGCGGGAGGATCGACACCGGGGAGCTGTTTTTT,CASSHRTSGRIDTGELFF
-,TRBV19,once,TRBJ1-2,TGTGCCAGTAGTAGCCCTTCCCAAGCCGGGTATGGCTACACCTTC,CASSSPSQAGYGYTF
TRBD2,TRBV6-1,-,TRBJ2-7,TGTGCCAGCAGTGAGTCTAGACTAGCTCTAAATCAGTACTTC,CASSESRLALNQYF
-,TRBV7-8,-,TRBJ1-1,TGTGCCAGCAGCCTACGGAGGGGTTCGATCTACACTGAAGCTTTCTTT,CASSLRRGSIYTEAFF
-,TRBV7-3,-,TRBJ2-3,TGTGCCAGCAGCTTGTGGGGAGCTCCGACAGATACGCAGTATTTT,CASSLWGAPTDTQYF
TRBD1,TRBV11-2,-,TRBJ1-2,TGTGCCAGCACCGCGGACAGGGGCCTGCCTGGCTACACCTTC,CASTADRGLPGYTF
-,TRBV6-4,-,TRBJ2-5,TGTGCCAGCAGTATGGACACTTGGGGGACCCAGTACTTC,CASSMDTWGTQYF
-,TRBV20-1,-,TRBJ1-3,TGCAGTGCTTCGAGGGGAAACACCATATATTTT,CSASRGNTIYF
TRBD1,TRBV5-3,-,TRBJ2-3,TGTGCCAGAAGCACCCGACGACAGGGATCCACAGATACGCAGTATTTT,CARSTRRQGSTDTQYF
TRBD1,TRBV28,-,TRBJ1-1,TGTGCCAGCAGTCCCAACAGGGGGGAACCTGAAGCTTTCTTT,CASSPNRGEPEAFF
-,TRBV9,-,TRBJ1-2,TGTGCCAGCAGCGTATGGGAGCCTCTATATGGCTACACCTTC,CASSVWEPLYGYTF
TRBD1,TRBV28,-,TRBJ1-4,TGTGCCAGCAGCCCGACAGGGTCGATGGGTGAAAAACTGTTTTTT,CASSPTGSMGEKLFF
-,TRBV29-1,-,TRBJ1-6,TGCAGCGTGAAGTCGGGAGGAGGGACTAATTCACCCCTCCACTTT,CSVKSGGGTNSPLHF
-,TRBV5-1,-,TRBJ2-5,TGCGCCAGCAGCTTGGCTTCTGAGACCCAGTACTTC,CASSLASETQYF
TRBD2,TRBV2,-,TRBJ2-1,TGTGCCAGCAGTGAAAGGATAACTAGCGTAGTCTACAATGAGCAGTTCTTC,CASSERITSVVYNEQFF
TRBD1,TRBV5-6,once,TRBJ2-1,TGTGCCAGCAGCTCCACAGGGGGTAGTTTCAATGAGCAGTTCTTC,CASSSTGGSFNEQFF
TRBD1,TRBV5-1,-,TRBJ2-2,TGCGCCAGCAGCTCGTCCCGGGACAGGGACTCGAACACCGGGGAGCTGTTTTTT,CASSSSRDRDSNTGELFF
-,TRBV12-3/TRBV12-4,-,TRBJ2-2,TGTGCCAGCAGTTTAGATTTTACACTGTTTTTT,CASSLDFTLFF
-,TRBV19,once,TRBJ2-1,TGTGCCAGTAGTATAAGGGCGAGGACATATGAGCAGTTCTTC,CASSIRARTYEQFF
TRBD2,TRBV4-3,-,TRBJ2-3,TGCGCCAGCAGCCAAGAAATCCCCTCCCCTAGCGGGAGCACAGATACGCAGTATTTT,CASSQEIPSPSGSTDTQYF
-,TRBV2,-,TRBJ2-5,TGTGCCTCCAGACTTGCTGAGACCCAGTACTTC,CASRLAETQYF
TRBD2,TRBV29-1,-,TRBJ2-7,TGCAGCGTTGGGTCGGCTAGCGGGGGGGCCTGGGAGCAGTACTTC,CSVGSASGGAWEQYF
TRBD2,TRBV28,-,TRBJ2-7,TGTGCCAGCAGTTCCGCCCCGGGACTAAACGAGCAGTACTTC,CASSSAPGLNEQYF
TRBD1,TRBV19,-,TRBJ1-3,TGTGCCAGTAGTAACCCTGCATCCCGGGACAGAGGGTCAGGAAACACCATATATTTT,CASSNPASRDRGSGNTIYF
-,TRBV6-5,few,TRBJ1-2,TGTGCCAGCAGTCTTGACAGACATGGCTACACCTTC,CASSLDRHGYTF